What follows describes a single T cell receptor beta chain. Antigen: not known. V lost 3 bases, J lost 4 bases, and 9 bases lay in between. This CDR3 contains 13 residues. Germline V gene data show CDR1 as WNHNN and CDR2 as SYGVQD (reference sequence). All sequencing subjects had displayed CD8+CD57+ cell expansion on flow cytometry. Patients had received no therapy at the time of blood sampling. The study profiled TCR beta VDJ and CDR3 using genomic DNA as template. TCRdb used MiXCR to reprocess the reads, holding one entry per CDR3 protein. This table has under 200,000 distinct CDR3 sequences, roughly 50% appearing once. The record originates from a study of CD8+CD57+ T cells in acquired aplastic anemia. On the study more broadly: Mean DNA quantity obtained from sorted CD4+ and CD8+ cells was about 3.2 ug.

Study-wide results and caveats: Overlap between patients and controls comprised about 28 CD8+ CDR3 sequences.

This chain uses TRBV10-1 with TRBJ1-1; no clear D gene. This TCR was recovered from a human donor with aplastic anemia. Sequencing was performed on sorted CD4+, CD8+, or CD8+CD57+ T cells (not recorded which) from PBMCs. The CDR3 DNA is TGCGCCAGCAGTGACTCCAGGACCACTGAAGCTTTCTTT. The encoded protein is CASSDSRTTEAFF.